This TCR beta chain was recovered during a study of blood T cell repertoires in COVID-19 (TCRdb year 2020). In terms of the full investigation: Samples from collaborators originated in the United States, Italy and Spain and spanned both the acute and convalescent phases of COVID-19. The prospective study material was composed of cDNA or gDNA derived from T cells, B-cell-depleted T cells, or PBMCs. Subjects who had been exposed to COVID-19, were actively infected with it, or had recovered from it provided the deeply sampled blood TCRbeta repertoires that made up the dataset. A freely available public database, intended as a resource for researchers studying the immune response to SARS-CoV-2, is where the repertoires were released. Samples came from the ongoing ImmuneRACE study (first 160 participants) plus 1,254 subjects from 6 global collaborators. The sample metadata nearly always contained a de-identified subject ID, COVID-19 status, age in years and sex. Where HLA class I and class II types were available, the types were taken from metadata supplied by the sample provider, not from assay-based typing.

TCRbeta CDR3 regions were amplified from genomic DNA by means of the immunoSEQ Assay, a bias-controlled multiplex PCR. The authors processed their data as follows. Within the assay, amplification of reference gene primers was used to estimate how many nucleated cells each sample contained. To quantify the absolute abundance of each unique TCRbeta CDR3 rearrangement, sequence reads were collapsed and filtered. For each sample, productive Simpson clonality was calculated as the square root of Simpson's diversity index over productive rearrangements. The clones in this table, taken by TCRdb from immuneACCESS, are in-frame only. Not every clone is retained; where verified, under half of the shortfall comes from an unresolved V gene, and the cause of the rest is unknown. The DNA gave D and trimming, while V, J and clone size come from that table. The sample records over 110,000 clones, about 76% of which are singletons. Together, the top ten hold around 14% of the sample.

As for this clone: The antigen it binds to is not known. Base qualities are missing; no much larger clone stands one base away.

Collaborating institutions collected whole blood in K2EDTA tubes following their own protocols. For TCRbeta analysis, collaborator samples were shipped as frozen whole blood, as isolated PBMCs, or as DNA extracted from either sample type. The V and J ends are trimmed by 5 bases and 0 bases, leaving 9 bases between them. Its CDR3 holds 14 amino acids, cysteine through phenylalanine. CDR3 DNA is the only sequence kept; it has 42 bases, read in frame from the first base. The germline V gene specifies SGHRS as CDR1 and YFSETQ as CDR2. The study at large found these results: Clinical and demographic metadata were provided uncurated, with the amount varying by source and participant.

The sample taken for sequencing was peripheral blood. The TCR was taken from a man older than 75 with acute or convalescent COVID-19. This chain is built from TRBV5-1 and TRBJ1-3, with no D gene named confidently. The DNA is TGCGCCAGCAGGAGGGAAAACTCTGGAAACACCATATATTTT. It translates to CASRRENSGNTIYF.